What follows are 5 T cell receptor beta chains derived from one specimen sequenced in a study of T cells in Graves' hyperthyroidism and ophthalmopathy. Researchers amplified the TCR beta CDR3 regions from RNA transcripts. Using the HTBI primer set, a first-round RT-PCR was run on the TCR CDR3. TCRdb reanalysed the multiplex PCR reads using MiXCR and keeps one entry per CDR3 protein. The sample contains 200,000 to 300,000 distinct CDR3 sequences, more than 20% of which appear only once. The source material was blood. These receptors originate from a woman aged 40 to 50 with Graves' ophthalmopathy.

This clonotype was observed at least ten times. The genes are TRBV20-1 and TRBJ2-7; TRBD2 matches 11 bases. V dropped 5 bases and J dropped 3; count of bases not matched to a gene: 12. CDR1 is DFQATT and CDR2 is SNEGSKA in the germline V gene (reference sequence). The length of the CDR3 is 16 residues. CDR3 sequence (DNA): TGCAGTGCTGGAGGCCTAGCGGGAGGCAGCAACTACGAGCAGTACTTC. Its protein product is CSAGGLAGGSNYEQYF.

This clonotype was counted between two and nine times. The rearrangement links TRBV19 to TRBJ2-7, with TRBD1 as a possible D gene (6 bases). Germline-derived CDR1 and CDR2 are LNHDA and SQIVND (reference sequence). The V and J ends lost 2 bases and 6 bases respectively, with 17 bases between them. The CDR3 spans 15 residues. The chain's CDR3 is CASSIPDSRIGEQYF. Here the CDR3 DNA reads TGTGCCAGTAGTATACCGGACAGCCGAATCGGCGAGCAGTACTTC.

This clonotype was counted once. The chain combines TRBV12-3 or TRBV12-4 with TRBJ1-2, with D tentatively TRBD1 (5 bases). With 10 bases removed from V and 0 bases from J, the gap between germline ends came to 15 bases. The CDR3 contains 14 residues. The chain's CDR3 is CAIWGTSANYGYTF. CDR3 bases: TGTGCCATCTGGGGGACGTCGGCTAACTATGGCTACACCTTC.

Many counts were recorded for this clonotype. This rearrangement joins TRBV27 to TRBJ1-2; D is ambiguous. The CDR3 contains 15 residues. Trimming took off 5 bases at V and 2 bases at J, with 15 bases between the two ends. Germline V gene data show CDR1 as MNHEY and CDR2 as SMNVEV (reference sequence). Here the CDR3 DNA reads TGTGCCAGCAGTCCCTTGGGTCAGTCCAACTATGGCTACACCTTC. The encoded protein is CASSPLGQSNYGYTF.

The sample holds many counts of this clonotype. The CDR3 DNA follows: TGTGCCAGCTCACCACCTGGCGTCATGGGTCTAGGGACCCAGTACTTC. Protein product: CASSPPGVMGLGTQYF. V usage is TRBV18 and J usage is TRBJ2-5; D unclear. V was pared by 0 bases and J by 7 bases, with 18 bases between. CDR1 is KGHSH, CDR2 LQKENI, per germline. The CDR3 runs 16 residues.